Listed here is a single T cell receptor beta chain. The data stem from a study of blood T cell repertoires in COVID-19. On the study more broadly: Donors in the United States, Italy and Spain gave samples during acute or convalescent COVID-19.

Some clones are missing from TCRdb's copy, which holds only in-frame ones; the method was immunoSEQ multiplex PCR. The sample shows 130,000 to 150,000 clones, about 90% of them seen only once. This CDR3 has 15 residues. J lost 8 bases, V lost 4 bases, and 10 bases had no gene match. The V gene's germline CDR1 is SGDLS and CDR2 YYNGEE. This clonotype originated in a woman between 45 and 65 years old with acute or convalescent COVID-19. This rearrangement joins TRBV9 to TRBJ2-1, with 9 positions matching TRBD2. The sample comprised peripheral blood. The CDR3 DNA follows: TGTGCCAGCAGCCCTAGCGGGACCCCTTTCGATGAGCAGTTCTTC. Protein: CASSPSGTPFDEQFF.